Each of the 7 T cell receptor beta chains below was sequenced from the same sample in a study of blood T cell repertoires in COVID-19. Assay used: immunoSEQ multiplex PCR; TCRdb lists only in-frame clones, some missing. There are about 140,000 clones in the sample; over 80% occur only once, and more than 9% lies in the top ten. Specimen: peripheral blood. The receptors come from a man aged 55 to 69 with active or convalescent COVID-19.

V usage is TRBV15 and J usage is TRBJ2-6, with 9 nucleotides matching TRBD1. The V segment lost 5 bases and the J segment 2 bases; nucleotides outside the gene matches: 7. Germline V CDR1 and CDR2: LNHNV, YYDKDF (reference sequence). The CDR3 runs to 17 residues. CDR3 loop: CATSSWTGEAGANVLTF. CDR3 DNA sequence: TGTGCCACCAGCTCATGGACAGGGGAGGCTGGGGCCAACGTCCTGACTTTC.

This chain links TRBV7-8 with TRBJ2-1, with 13 positions matching TRBD2. V was clipped by 4 bases and J by 8 bases; unmatched bases: 11. CDR1 is SGHVS, CDR2 FQNEAQ, per germline. The CDR3 sequence is 17 residues long. The CDR3 bases are TGTGCCAGCAGCTCACGGACTAGCGGGAGCTATCTGTATGAGCAGTTCTTC. It codes for CASSSRTSGSYLYEQFF.

V usage is TRBV6-5 and J usage is TRBJ2-7, with 9 positions matching TRBD2. This CDR3 has 15 residues. The trim removed 5 bases at V and 6 bases at J, leaving 11 bases unmatched. Per the germline V gene, CDR1 is MNHEY and CDR2 is SVGAGI. The CDR3 nucleotides are TGTGCCAGCAGTCCCCGGGTAGCGGGAGTCCTCGAGCAGTACTTC. It codes for CASSPRVAGVLEQYF.

The genes are TRBV21-1 and TRBJ1-3; the DNA was not compared with TRBD1, the D call given in the table. TRBV21-1 is marked as a pseudogene. The CDR3 length is 16 residues. For the CDR3, the DNA is TGTGCCAGCAGCAAAGTCCCAGGGCGCTCTGGAAACACCATATATTTT. It is translated as CASSKVPGRSGNTIYF.

The chain employs TRBV14 and TRBJ1-1; perhaps TRBD1 as D (5 bases). V was trimmed by 4 bases and J by 0 bases, leaving 15 bases between them. Germline V lookup: CDR1 SGHDN, CDR2 FVKESK. This CDR3 has 16 amino acids. The CDR3 loop reads CASSLFGGEVNTEAFF. CDR3 coding DNA: TGTGCCAGCAGCCTCTTCGGGGGTGAGGTGAACACTGAAGCTTTCTTT.

The gene calls are TRBV3-1 (or the pseudogene TRBV3-2) and TRBJ1-3; D may be TRBD1 (5 bases). Trimming pared 1 base from V and 7 bases from J, leaving 14 bases between. CDR1 is LGHDT and CDR2 is YNNKEL in the germline V gene (reference sequence). The CDR3 loop spans 15 amino acids. The CDR3 spells CASSQGFAGRNTIYF. The CDR3 DNA follows: TGTGCCAGCAGCCAAGGATTCGCAGGGAGGAACACCATATATTTT.

Comments on this clone: Other DNA variants within this sample encode the same CDR3. The chain links TRBV7-9 to TRBJ1-2; unclear D gene. V lost 1 base, J lost 8 bases, and 5 bases lay in between. Germline CDR1 is SEHNR and CDR2 is FQNEAQ (reference sequence). There are 11 residues in the CDR3. CDR3 nucleotide sequence: TGTGCCAGCAGCTTAGGTGGCGGCTACACCTTC. Protein sequence: CASSLGGGYTF.